This entry concerns a single T cell receptor (beta chain). Its antigen remains undetermined. Base qualities are not provided; no much larger clone lies one nucleotide away. The data were obtained in a study of shared clonotypes between healthy human individuals (dated by TCRdb to 2019 to 2021). Some background on the complete study: Three men and two women, aged 18 to 49 years, made up the cohort. Blood TCR repertoires of a handful of healthy adults were deeply sequenced to estimate repertoire size and the extent of clonotype sharing between individuals. Libraries were prepared and TCR repertoires were sequenced by different laboratories using diverse techniques, in order to increase sequencing depth and limit assay-specific biases. Between about 0.8 and 8.9 billion PBMCs per donor were obtained by leukapheresis.

From cysteine to phenylalanine, the CDR3 is 14 amino acids long. Left in the record is the CDR3 DNA by itself, 42 bases read in frame from the first base. After removal of 7 bases from V and 5 bases from J, the junction retains 12 bases not matched to a gene. CDR1 and CDR2 were assigned from the germline V gene (reference sequence) as GTSNPN and SVGIG. Using the deep immunoSEQ assay, TCR CDR3 regions were amplified from genomic DNA by multiplex PCR. Genomic DNA extracted from each cell subset was distributed evenly over all wells of several immunoSEQ 96-well plates, and each plate served as one replicate. Each replicate PCR for unsorted PBMC received 250 to 300 ng genomic DNA, equal to tens of thousands of T cell genomes. Ten immunoSEQ deep assay plates were used to sequence unsorted PBMC genomic DNA. The purified libraries were quantified using a Qubit 3.0 fluorometer, sized with a Bioanalyzer 2100, and then quantified again using the KAPA Library Quantification kit. A separate single-read 150-cycle Illumina NextSeq 550 flow cell was used to sequence each immunoSEQ 96-well plate. The authors processed their data as follows. Because only junctional sequences without quality scores were contained in the immunoSEQ output, filtering matching that applied to full-length reads could not be performed. To assign V/J genes and CDR3, sequences were annotated against IMGT germline references using PyIR, a Python wrapper for IgBLAST v1.9. Any read was removed if the V/J assignment was weak (E-value above 1e-6), the CDR3 was missing, or the read contained stop codons, out-of-frame junctions, or ambiguous translated residues. V3J clonotypes were defined by identical inferred V gene, J gene, and CDR3 amino acid sequence. Percentage overlap between repertoires was computed as shared unique clonotypes divided by the size of the smaller repertoire. Richness of each repertoire was evaluated using RTK rarefaction, the Chao1 estimator, and Recon v2.1 estimates of unobserved clonotypes. The source is immuneACCESS, and TCRdb retained only in-frame sequences with V and J called. Part of the clones is not carried over; for the studies checked, unresolved V genes explain less than half of this, and the remainder is unexplained. The DNA gave D and trimming, while V, J and clone size come from that table. Present in this sample are about 490,000 clones, about 84% of which were seen just once. Roughly 12% of the sample goes to the ten largest clones.

Donors were healthy HIV-negative adults with no recently reported acute infections or vaccinations. Only Caucasian adults living in Nashville, Tennessee, USA were represented among the donors. For unsorted samples, some 100 million PBMCs were counted and genomic DNA was extracted with the QIAamp DNA Blood Mini kit. Blood was obtained by leukapheresis, after which PBMCs were separated by Ficoll-Histopaque density gradient centrifugation and cryopreserved in liquid nitrogen vapor phase. Results the study describes overall, beyond this receptor: Because the study included only a small number of donors, the genetic and exposure-history diversity represented was limited. Sampling was limited to blood, and TCR repertoires in tissue likely differ from TCR repertoires in blood. Pairwise subsampling led to the expectation that sequencing depth would affect the degree of clonotype sharing among donors.

This TCR came from a woman aged 35 to 49 in good health. Some clones in this sample may be carry-over from other donors' samples. This receptor chain uses TRBV30 and TRBJ2-7; TRBD2 fits 9 bases in the junction. Sequencing was performed on PBMCs. The DNA reads TGTGCCTTTTCAATAGCGGGAGAAATCCACGAGCAGTACTTC. Translated, it gives CAFSIAGEIHEQYF. Outside the CDR3, residues come from the reference TRBV30 and TRBJ2-7 proteins, so the full variable domain is: SQTIHQWPATLVQPVGSPLSLECTVEGTSNPNLYWYRQAAGRGLQLLFYSVGIGQISSEVPQNLSASRPQDRQFILSSKKLLLSDSGFYLCAFSIAGEIHEQYFGPGTRLTVT.